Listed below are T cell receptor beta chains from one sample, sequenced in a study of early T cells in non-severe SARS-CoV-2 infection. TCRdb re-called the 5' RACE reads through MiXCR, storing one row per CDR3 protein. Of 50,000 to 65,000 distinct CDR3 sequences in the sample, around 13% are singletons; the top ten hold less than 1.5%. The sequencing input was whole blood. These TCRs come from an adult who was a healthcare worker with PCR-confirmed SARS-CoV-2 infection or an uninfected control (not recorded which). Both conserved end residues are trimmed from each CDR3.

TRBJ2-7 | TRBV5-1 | ASSLTALPSYEQY
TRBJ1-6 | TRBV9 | ASSVGTGNNSPLH
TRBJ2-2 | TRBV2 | ASSEGPEDSGELF
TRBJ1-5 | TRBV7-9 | ASSLEGGNQPQH
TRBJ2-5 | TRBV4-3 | ASSLVRGLRETQY
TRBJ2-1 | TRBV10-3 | AISESRRDNEQF
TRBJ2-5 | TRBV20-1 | SATGGQETQY
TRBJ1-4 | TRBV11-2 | ASSGIPTGPPTNEKLF
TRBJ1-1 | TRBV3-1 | ASSLGQREAF
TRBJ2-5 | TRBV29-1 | SVDSISGAKETQY
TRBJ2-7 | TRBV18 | ASSTGPSYEQY
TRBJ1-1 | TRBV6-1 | ASSEAYLMPGGKAEAF
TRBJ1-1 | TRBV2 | ASSNPRTDC
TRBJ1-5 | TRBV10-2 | ASSPNLGQPQH